This section outlines one TCR beta chain sequence together with its context. Its matching antigen is unknown. This sample was taken from a study of tissue T cells after allogeneic stem cell transplantation. The germline V and J ends were trimmed by 3 bases and 7 bases, with 18 bases remaining between them. Looked up from germline, CDR1 is KGHDR and CDR2 is SFDVKD. The CDR3 has 15 residues. Study results and caveats: Blood and spleen captured only part of the tissue TCR repertoire. Few T cell clones were shared across patients, but motif clusters showed tissue-specific shared signatures.

Only in-frame clones appear in the TCRdb table, and some are missing; sequencing was by immunoSEQ multiplex PCR. The data contain approximately 12,000 clones, 70% of them seen just once; the ten biggest clones take up under 15%. The V and J genes are TRBV24-1 and TRBJ2-7; possibly TRBD1 or TRBD2 for D (5 bases each). The receptor was isolated from a woman aged 18-55 years with breast cancer. The sample consisted of tissue from the right colon, taken at autopsy. CDR3 DNA sequence: TGTGCCACCAGTGATCCCGGGCAGGGACGCCAGGAGCAGTACTTC. Translated: CATSDPGQGRQEQYF.